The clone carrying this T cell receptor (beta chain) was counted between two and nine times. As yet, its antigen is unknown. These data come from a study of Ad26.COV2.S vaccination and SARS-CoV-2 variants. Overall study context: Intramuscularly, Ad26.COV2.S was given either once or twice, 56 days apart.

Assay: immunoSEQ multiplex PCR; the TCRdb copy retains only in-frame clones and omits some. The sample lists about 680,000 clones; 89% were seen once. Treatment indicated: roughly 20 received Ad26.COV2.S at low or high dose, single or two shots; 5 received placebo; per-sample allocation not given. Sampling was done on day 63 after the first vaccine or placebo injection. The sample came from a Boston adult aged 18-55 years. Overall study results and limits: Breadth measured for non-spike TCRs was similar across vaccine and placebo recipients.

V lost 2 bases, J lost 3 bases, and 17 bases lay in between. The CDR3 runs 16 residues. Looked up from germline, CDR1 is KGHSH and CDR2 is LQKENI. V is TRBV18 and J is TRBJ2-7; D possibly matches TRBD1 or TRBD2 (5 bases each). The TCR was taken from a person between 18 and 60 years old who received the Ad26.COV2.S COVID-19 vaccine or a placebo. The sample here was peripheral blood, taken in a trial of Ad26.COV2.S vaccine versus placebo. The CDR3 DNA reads TGTGCCAGCTCACCAAGGGGAGCTAGCCGATACTACGAGCAGTACTTC. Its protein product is CASSPRGASRYYEQYF.